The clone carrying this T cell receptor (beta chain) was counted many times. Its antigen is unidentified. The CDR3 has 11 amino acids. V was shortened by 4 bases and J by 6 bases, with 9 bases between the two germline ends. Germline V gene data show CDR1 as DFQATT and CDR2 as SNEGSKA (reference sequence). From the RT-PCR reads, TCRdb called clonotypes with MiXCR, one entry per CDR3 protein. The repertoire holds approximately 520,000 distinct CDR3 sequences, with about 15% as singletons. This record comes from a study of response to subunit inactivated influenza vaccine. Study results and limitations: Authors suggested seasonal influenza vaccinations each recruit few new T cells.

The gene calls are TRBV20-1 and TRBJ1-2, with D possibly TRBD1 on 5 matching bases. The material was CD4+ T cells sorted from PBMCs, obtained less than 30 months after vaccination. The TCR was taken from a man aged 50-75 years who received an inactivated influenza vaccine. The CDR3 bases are TGCAGTGCTACAGGGCCCCATGGCTACACCTTC. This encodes CSATGPHGYTF.